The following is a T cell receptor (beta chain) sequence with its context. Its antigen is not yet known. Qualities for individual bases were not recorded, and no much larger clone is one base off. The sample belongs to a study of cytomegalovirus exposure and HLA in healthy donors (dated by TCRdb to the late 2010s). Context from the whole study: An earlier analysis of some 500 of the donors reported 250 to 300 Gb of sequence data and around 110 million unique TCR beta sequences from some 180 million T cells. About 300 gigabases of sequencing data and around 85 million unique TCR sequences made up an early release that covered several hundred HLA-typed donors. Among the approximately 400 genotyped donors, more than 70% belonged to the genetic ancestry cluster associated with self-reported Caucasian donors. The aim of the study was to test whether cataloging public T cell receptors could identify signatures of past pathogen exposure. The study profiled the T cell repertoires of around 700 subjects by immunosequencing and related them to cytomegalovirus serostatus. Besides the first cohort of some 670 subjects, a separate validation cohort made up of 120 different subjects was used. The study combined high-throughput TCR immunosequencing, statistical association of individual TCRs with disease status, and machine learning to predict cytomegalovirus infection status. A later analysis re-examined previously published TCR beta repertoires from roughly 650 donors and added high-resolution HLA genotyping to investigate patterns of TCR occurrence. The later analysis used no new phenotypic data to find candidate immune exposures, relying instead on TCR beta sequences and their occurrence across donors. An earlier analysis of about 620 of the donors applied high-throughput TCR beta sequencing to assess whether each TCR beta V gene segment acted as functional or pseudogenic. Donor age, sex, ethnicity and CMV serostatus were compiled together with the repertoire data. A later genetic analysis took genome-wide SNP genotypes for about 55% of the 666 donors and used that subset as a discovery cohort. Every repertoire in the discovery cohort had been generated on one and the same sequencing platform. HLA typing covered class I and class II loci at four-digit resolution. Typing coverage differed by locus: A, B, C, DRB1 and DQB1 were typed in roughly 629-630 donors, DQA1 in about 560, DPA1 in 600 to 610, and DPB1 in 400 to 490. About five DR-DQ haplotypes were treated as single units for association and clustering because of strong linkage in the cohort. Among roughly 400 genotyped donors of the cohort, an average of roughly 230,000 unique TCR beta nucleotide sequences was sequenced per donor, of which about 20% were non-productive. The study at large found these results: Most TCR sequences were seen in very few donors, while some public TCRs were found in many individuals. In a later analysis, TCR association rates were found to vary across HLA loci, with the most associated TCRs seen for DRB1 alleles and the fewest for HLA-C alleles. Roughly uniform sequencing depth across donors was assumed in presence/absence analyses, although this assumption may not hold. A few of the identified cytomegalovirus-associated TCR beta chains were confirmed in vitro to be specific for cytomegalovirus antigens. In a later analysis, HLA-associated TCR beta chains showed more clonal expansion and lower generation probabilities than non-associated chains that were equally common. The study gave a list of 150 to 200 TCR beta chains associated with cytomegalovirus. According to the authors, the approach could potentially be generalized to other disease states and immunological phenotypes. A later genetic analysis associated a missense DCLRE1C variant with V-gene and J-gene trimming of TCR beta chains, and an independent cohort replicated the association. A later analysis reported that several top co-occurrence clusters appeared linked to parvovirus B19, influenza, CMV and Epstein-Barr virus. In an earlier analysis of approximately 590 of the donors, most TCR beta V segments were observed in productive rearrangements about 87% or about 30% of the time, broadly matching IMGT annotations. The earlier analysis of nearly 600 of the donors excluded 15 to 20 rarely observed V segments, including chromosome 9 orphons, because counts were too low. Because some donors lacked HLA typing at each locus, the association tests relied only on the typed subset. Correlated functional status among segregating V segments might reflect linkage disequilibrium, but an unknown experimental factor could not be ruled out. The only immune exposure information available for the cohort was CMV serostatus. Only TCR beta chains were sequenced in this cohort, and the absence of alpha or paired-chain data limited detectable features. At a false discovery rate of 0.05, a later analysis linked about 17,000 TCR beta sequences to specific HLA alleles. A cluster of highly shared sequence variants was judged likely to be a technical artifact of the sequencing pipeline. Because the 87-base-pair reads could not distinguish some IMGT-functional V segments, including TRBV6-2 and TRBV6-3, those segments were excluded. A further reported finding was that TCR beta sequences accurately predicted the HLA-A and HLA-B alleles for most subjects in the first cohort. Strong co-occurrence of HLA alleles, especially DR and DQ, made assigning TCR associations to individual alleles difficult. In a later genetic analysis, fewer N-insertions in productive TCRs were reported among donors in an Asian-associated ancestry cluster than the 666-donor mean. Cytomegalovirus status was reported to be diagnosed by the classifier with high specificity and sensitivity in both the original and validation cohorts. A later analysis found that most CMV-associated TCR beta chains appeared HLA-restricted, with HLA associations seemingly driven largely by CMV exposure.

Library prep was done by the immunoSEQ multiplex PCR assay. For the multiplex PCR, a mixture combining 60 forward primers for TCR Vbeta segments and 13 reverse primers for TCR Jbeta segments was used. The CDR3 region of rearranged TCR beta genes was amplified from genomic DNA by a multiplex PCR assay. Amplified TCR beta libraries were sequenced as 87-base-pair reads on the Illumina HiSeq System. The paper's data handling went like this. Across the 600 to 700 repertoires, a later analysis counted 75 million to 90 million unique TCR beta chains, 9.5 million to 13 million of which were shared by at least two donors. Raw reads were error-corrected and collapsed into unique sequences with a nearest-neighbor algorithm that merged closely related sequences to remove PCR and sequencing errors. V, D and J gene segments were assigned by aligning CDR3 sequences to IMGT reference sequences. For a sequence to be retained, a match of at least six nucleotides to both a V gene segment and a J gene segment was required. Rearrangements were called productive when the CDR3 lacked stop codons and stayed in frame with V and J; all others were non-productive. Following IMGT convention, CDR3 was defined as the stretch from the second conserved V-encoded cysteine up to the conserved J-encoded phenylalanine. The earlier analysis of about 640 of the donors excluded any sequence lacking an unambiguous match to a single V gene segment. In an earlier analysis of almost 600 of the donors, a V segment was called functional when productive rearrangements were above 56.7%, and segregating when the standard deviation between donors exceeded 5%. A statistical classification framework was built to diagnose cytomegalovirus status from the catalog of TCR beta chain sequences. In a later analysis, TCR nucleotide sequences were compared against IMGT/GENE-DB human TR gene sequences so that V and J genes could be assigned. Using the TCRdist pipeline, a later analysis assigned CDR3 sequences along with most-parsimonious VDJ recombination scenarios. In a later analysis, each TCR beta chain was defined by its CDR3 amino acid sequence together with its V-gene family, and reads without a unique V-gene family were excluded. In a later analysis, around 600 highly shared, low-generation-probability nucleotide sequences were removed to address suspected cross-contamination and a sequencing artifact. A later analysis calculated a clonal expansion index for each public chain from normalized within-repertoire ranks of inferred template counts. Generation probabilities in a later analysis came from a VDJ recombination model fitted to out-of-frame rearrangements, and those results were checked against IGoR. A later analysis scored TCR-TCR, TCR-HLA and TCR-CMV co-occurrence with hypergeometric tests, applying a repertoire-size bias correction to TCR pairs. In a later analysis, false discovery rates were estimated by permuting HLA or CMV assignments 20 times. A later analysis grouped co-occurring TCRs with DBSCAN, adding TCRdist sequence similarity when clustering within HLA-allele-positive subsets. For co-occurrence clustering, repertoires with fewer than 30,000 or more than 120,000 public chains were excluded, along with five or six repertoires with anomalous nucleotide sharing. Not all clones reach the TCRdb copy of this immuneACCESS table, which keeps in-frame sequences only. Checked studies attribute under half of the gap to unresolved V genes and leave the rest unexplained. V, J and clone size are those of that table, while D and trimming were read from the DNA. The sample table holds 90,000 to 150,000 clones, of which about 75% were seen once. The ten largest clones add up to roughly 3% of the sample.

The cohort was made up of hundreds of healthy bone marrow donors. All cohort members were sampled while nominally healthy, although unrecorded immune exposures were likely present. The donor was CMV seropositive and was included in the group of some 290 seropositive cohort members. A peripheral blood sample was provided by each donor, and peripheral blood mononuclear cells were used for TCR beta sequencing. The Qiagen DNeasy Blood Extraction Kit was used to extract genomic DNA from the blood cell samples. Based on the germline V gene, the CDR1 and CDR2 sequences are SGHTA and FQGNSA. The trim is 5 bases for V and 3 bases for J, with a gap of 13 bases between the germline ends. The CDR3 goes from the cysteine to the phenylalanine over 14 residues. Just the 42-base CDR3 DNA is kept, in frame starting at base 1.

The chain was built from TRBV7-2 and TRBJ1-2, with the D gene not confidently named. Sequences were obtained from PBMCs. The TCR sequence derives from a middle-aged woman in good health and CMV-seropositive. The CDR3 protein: CASSPLSEDYGYTF. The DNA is TGTGCCAGCAGCCCCTTAAGTGAGGACTATGGCTACACCTTC. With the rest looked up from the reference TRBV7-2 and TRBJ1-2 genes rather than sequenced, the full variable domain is GAGVSQSPSNKVTEKGKDVELRCDPISGHTALYWYRQSLGQGLEFLIYFQGNSAPDKSGLPSDRFSAERTGGSVSTLTIQRTQQEDSAVYLCASSPLSEDYGYTFGSGTRLTVV.